These 10 T cell receptor beta chains were all obtained from the same sample, sequenced in a study of memory CD4+ T cells and cytomegalovirus serostatus. TCRdb keeps only in-frame clones here, not all; method: immunoSEQ multiplex PCR. The table has 60,000 to 70,000 clones, about three quarters seen once; the top ten hold around 0.58%. The sort gate was single viable CD3+CD4+CD8-CD45RO+ cells for memory CD4+ T cells. Input material: memory CD4+ T cells from blood. The source of these receptors is an adult in good health and CMV-seronegative. Some clones in this sample may be carry-over from other donors' samples.

This clone has a single count. The rearrangement links TRBV7-2 to TRBJ2-1, with 9 bases lining up with TRBD2. CDR1 SGHTA and CDR2 FQGNSA come from the germline V gene. Unmatched junction bases numbered 6, after V lost 5 bases and J lost 4 bases. The CDR3 sequence is 15 residues long. CDR3 coding DNA: TGTGCCAGCAGCCCCTGGACTAGCGAGTACAATGAGCAGTTCTTC. This encodes CASSPWTSEYNEQFF. Full variable domain (outside the CDR3, taken from reference TRBV7-2 and TRBJ2-1): GAGVSQSPSNKVTEKGKDVELRCDPISGHTALYWYRQSLGQGLEFLIYFQGNSAPDKSGLPSDRFSAERTGGSVSTLTIQRTQQEDSAVYLCASSPWTSEYNEQFFGPGTRLTVL.

The chain joins TRBV27 to TRBJ2-1; TRBD2 matches at 7 bases. In germline, CDR1 is MNHEY, CDR2 SMNVEV (reference sequence). This CDR3 is built from 16 residues. V trimming: 1 base; J trimming: 0 bases; junction bases outside the gene matches: 3. Written as DNA, the CDR3 is TGTGCCAGCAGTTTATACAGGACTAGCTCCTACAATGAGCAGTTCTTC. Protein: CASSLYRTSSYNEQFF.

In nucleotides, the CDR3 is TGTGCCAGCAGCCCCCAGGGCAACTATGGCTACACCTTC. The encoded protein is CASSPQGNYGYTF. The chain couples TRBV7-9 to TRBJ1-2, with D perhaps matching TRBD1 (5 bases). Germline assignment: CDR1 SEHNR and CDR2 FQNEAQ (reference sequence). V lost 5 bases, J lost 2 bases, and 9 bases lay in between. This CDR3 is built from 13 residues.

The V call is TRBV6-1, the J call TRBJ2-7, with 7 bases fitting TRBD1. J was trimmed by 1 base and V by 3 bases; bases with no gene match: 3. Germline CDR1 and CDR2: MNHNS and SASEGT. CDR3 length equals 14 residues. This chain's CDR3 is CASSEQGQSYEQYF. CDR3 coding DNA: TGTGCCAGCAGTGAGCAGGGACAGTCCTACGAGCAGTACTTC.

This clone was seen only once. The chain joins TRBV30 to TRBJ2-7; 9 bases fit TRBD1. Germline V gene data show CDR1 as GTSNPN and CDR2 as SVGIG (reference sequence). V trimming: 5 bases; J trimming: 7 bases; junction bases outside the gene matches: 9. CDR3 size: 13 residues. CDR3 sequence: CAWATGGQGEQYF. The CDR3 DNA reads as TGTGCCTGGGCGACAGGGGGTCAGGGGGAGCAGTACTTC. The variable domain in full, completed from reference TRBV30 and TRBJ2-7, reads SQTIHQWPATLVQPVGSPLSLECTVEGTSNPNLYWYRQAAGRGLQLLFYSVGIGQISSEVPQNLSASRPQDRQFILSSKKLLLSDSGFYLCAWATGGQGEQYFGPGTRLTVT.

This rearrangement joins TRBV4-3 to TRBJ1-4; the D is unclear. CDR1 is LGHNA, CDR2 YSLEER, per germline. The CDR3 is 17 amino acids. With 0 bases removed from V and 0 bases from J, the gap between germline ends came to 11 bases. In nucleotides, the CDR3 is TGCGCCAGCAGCCAAGATCCCCGGGGAGCAACTAATGAAAAACTGTTTTTT. Its protein product is CASSQDPRGATNEKLFF.

This clone showed up just a few times. The J gene is TRBJ1-4, the V gene TRBV5-4, with D possibly matching TRBD1 (5 bases). The length of the CDR3 is 16 residues. Trimming removed 4 bases from V and 2 bases from J, with 15 bases in between. Per the germline V gene, CDR1 is SGHNT and CDR2 is YYREEE (reference sequence). In DNA form, the CDR3 reads TGTGCCAGCAGCCTGGCAGGGCAGGGCACTAATGAAAAACTGTTTTTT. Protein sequence: CASSLAGQGTNEKLFF.

The chain uses TRBV9 and TRBJ2-7; 9 bases line up with TRBD2. From germline, CDR1 is SGDLS and CDR2 YYNGEE. The CDR3 spans 15 residues. The ends lost 4 bases at V and 2 bases at J; junction bases unmatched: 7. Here the CDR3 DNA reads TGTGCCAGCAGCCCATCGTCTAGCGGGACCTACGAGCAGTACTTC. It encodes CASSPSSSGTYEQYF.

This clone was detected once. V is TRBV6-6 and J is TRBJ2-5; D is uncertain. The V and J ends lost 2 bases and 0 bases respectively, with 4 bases between them. The CDR3 is made up of 13 amino acids. The germline gives CDR1 MNHNY, CDR2 SVGAGI (reference sequence). CDR3: CASSYRDQETQYF. CDR3 DNA sequence: TGTGCCAGCAGTTACAGGGACCAAGAGACCCAGTACTTC.

This chain links TRBV21-1 with TRBJ2-7; the table's D call TRBD1 went unverified against the DNA. TRBV21-1 is a recognized pseudogene. The CDR3 loop spans 16 amino acids. For the CDR3, the DNA is TGTGCCAGCAGCGCTCAACAGGGGGCGACCTCCTACGAGCAGTACTTC. Translating gives CASSAQQGATSYEQYF.